Shown below are 9 T cell receptor beta chains from a single sample sequenced in a study of T-cell reconstitution after alpha-beta-depleted transplantation in children. Preparing the TCRbeta library involved the use of unique molecular identifiers. TCRdb redid the calling of the PCR reads with MiXCR, one entry per CDR3 protein. The sample gives some 550,000 distinct CDR3 sequences, 20% to 25% of which show up once; 14% is in the top ten. Sequences were derived from PBMCs, mostly from graft donor cells, sampled 360 days after TCRalphabeta/CD19-depleted stem cell transplant. All receptors come from a boy under two years old who had a stem cell transplant for acute myeloid leukemia, so the T cells may come from the graft donor.

In this sample, this clonotype turned up many times. The V and J genes are TRBV9 and TRBJ2-2, with TRBD2 identical over 7 bases. The trim removed 2 bases at V and 6 bases at J, leaving 1 base unmatched. The CDR3 runs to 13 residues. Germline CDR1 is SGDLS and CDR2 is YYNGEE. CDR3 coding DNA: TGTGCCAGCAGCGTTCGGGGGGCCGGGGAGCTGTTTTTT. It yields the protein CASSVRGAGELFF.

Concerning this clonotype itself: At one end the junction does not follow the germline gene, possibly because of a read error. CDR3 region: CSVRHRLQETQCF. The CDR3 DNA reads as TGCAGCGTCCGACACCGACTCCAAGAGACCCAGTGCTTC. The chain recombines TRBV29-1 with TRBJ2-5; no firm D call. This CDR3 spans 13 amino acids. Germline V lookup: CDR1 SQVTM, CDR2 ANQGSEA.

Only a few counts were recorded for this clonotype. This sequence joins TRBV24-1 and TRBJ2-1, with 7 bases that match TRBD1. The germline CDR1 and CDR2 sequences are KGHDR and SFDVKD. J gave up 14 bases and V 1 base, and 4 bases lay outside the gene matches. The CDR3 spans 12 residues. The CDR3 sequence is CATSDFRDREFF. The CDR3 bases are TGTGCCACCAGTGATTTCCGGGACAGAGAGTTCTTC.

This clonotype appeared many times. The rearrangement joins TRBV6-2 or TRBV6-3 to TRBJ2-1; possible D gene TRBD1, 5 bases. V shed 2 bases and J shed 0 bases, with 8 bases lying between them. The CDR3 runs 15 residues. The germline gives CDR1 MNHEY, CDR2 SVGEGT. The CDR3 bases are TGTGCCAGCAGTTACGCAGGGTTCTCCTACAATGAGCAGTTCTTC. Translation: CASSYAGFSYNEQFF.

About this clonotype itself: The junction departs from germline at one end; a sequencing error may be responsible. CDR3 residues: CSARGQGTHSYNEQFF. The CDR3 coding sequence is TGCAGCGCTAGGGGACAGGGAACCCACTCCTACAATGAGCAGTTCTTC. This sequence joins TRBV20-1 and TRBJ2-1; 9 bases are shared with TRBD1. The germline V gene encodes CDR1 DFQATT and CDR2 SNEGSKA (reference sequence). The CDR3 totals 16 residues.

This clonotype was seen ten or more times. The gene calls are TRBV12-3 or TRBV12-4 and TRBJ2-5; 7 bases align to TRBD2. The CDR3 is made up of 14 amino acids. With V trimmed by 4 bases and J by 0 bases, 2 bases remained unmatched. CDR3 sequence (DNA): TGTGCCAGCAGTTCGGGGGGAAACCAAGAGACCCAGTACTTC. This gives the protein CASSSGGNQETQYF.

The chain is built from TRBV2 and TRBJ2-3; no firm D call. This CDR3 is built from 15 residues. Germline V CDR1 and CDR2: SNHLY, FYNNEI. V was shortened by 7 bases and J by 0 bases, with 14 bases between the two germline ends. CDR3 sequence (DNA): TGTGCCAGCAATTTGTTATACCCTAGCACAGATACGCAGTATTTT. As protein: CASNLLYPSTDTQYF.

The rearrangement joins TRBV29-1 to TRBJ1-4; TRBD1 matches 8 bases. The J segment lost 4 bases and the V segment lost 4 bases, leaving 8 bases of the junction unmatched. The V gene's germline CDR1 is SQVTM and CDR2 ANQGSEA. This CDR3 spans 15 amino acids. DNA of the CDR3: TGCAGCGTTGTAGGCGGGACAGGAGTTAATGAAAAACTGTTTTTT. This gives the protein CSVVGGTGVNEKLFF.

This clonotype was counted ten times or more. V usage is TRBV20-1 and J usage is TRBJ2-7; TRBD1 might be the D (6 bases). The CDR3 runs 13 residues. V shed 3 bases and J shed 3 bases, with 12 bases lying between them. CDR1 and CDR2 from the germline V gene are DFQATT and SNEGSKA (reference sequence). The CDR3 DNA reads TGCAGTGCTAGGAGAGGACAGAGCTACGAGCAGTACTTC. Residues: CSARRGQSYEQYF.